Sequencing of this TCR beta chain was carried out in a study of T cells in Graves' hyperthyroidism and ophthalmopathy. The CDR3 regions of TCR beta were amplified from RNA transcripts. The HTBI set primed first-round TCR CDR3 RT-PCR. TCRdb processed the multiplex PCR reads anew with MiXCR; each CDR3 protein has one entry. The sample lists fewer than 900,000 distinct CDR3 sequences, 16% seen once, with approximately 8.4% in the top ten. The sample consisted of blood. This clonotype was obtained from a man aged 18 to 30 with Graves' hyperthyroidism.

This CDR3 reads CASSYSTGDQPQHF. CDR3 sequence (DNA): TGTGCCAGCAGTTACTCGACGGGGGATCAGCCCCAGCATTTT. The V call is TRBV6-6, the J call TRBJ1-5; D may be TRBD1 (5 bases). This CDR3 is built from 14 residues. Per germline, CDR1 MNHNY and CDR2 SVGAGI (reference sequence). The V gene lost 0 bases and the J gene lost 5 bases, with 8 bases spanning the gap.